This T cell receptor (beta chain) was observed in a study of CD8+ T cells in alopecia areata (dated by TCRdb to 2016 to 2019). Regarding the complete study: The treated patients, all with moderate-to-severe alopecia areata, were enrolled in an open-label pilot trial of oral tofacitinib given at 5 to 10 mg twice daily. Patients stayed on tofacitinib for 6 to 18 months and then had 6 months of follow-up off drug so that delayed response and recurrence could be assessed. In treated patients, disease severity was measured using the SALT score, which gives the percentage of scalp surface area affected. To study T cell clonal expansion in alopecia areata, the researchers applied high-throughput TCRbeta sequencing to both the C3H/HeJ mouse model and human patients. Scalp tissue and sorted CD4+ and CD8+ peripheral blood T cells from patchy and totalis/universalis alopecia areata patients and from healthy controls were covered by human TCRbeta sequencing. Biopsies were taken from tofacitinib-treated patients at baseline and at 4 and 24 weeks of treatment, and a later scalp biopsy was taken in several of the tofacitinib-treated patients. Scalp clonality was compared across normal scalp (n=4), patchy alopecia areata scalp (n=8), and alopecia totalis/universalis scalp (n=8). RNA was extracted with the PAXgene miRNA kit for fixed scalp, the miRNeasy kit for PBMCs, and the RNeasy kit for mouse skin. TCRbeta CDR3 regions were amplified by immunoSEQ multiplex PCR with 35 Vbeta forward and 13 Jbeta reverse primers. The full study reports these points: Compared with mice, TCR sequences shared between patients were less clear, possibly partly because of HLA diversity across the patient population. With tofacitinib, both scalp clonality and the number of expanded CD8+ clones among the top 100 scalp clones went down significantly. Many expanded lesional clones were found to persist in scalp and blood during tofacitinib treatment, and relapse after treatment cessation may be partly explained by this persistence. Higher clonality and more expanded CD8+ clones were observed in lesional scalp than in normal scalp, particularly in alopecia totalis/universalis, a finding suggestive of antigenic drive. Because the treated cohort was small and included a single nonresponder, larger studies are needed to assess links between baseline CD8+ expansion and response. Scalp TCR repertoire analysis is complicated because resident alphabeta T cells in normal human skin are also sequenced, whereas mouse skin is dominated by gammadelta T cells.

This clone has only a few counts. Its antigen target is currently unknown. Base qualities are not recorded, but no much larger clone differs from it by a single base. Interpreted using the paper, the time point label stands for: around 24 weeks on oral tofacitinib. The label giving this sample's treatment or condition can be read as: oral pan-JAK inhibitor, 5-10 mg twice daily. Lesional scalp punch biopsies and peripheral blood were collected from alopecia areata patients. After PBMCs were isolated by density centrifugation and stained for CD3, CD4 and CD8, a FACSAria was used to sort CD4+ and CD8+ T cells. The library was generated by the immunoSEQ multiplex PCR assay. RNA was extracted from all samples and reverse transcribed into cDNA as template for TCR sequencing. First-strand cDNA was synthesized with SuperScript III using a 2:1 mix of oligo-dT and random hexamers. Amplification bias was assessed with a synthetic immune receptor repertoire, and residual bias was removed computationally. Per the source publication's procedure: Raw reads were preprocessed to remove errors, and CDR3 was defined by IMGT conventions from the conserved cysteine to phenylalanine. Clonality was calculated as 1 minus Shannon entropy normalized by log2 of the number of productive unique TCRs. Scalp TCRbeta sequences were cross-referenced with sorted blood CD4 and CD8 repertoires so that the CD4 or CD8 identity of scalp clones could be inferred. TCRdb provides this immuneACCESS table in a form limited to in-frame rearrangements. Some clones are lacking; in checked studies, under half of them reflect an unresolved V gene, and why the rest are absent is not known. Clone size and V and J calls were adopted from that table, with D and trimming inferred from the DNA. The sample data list roughly 180,000 clones, and about 48% of these were observed just once. The top ten clones comprise roughly 10% of the sample.

From the cysteine through the phenylalanine, the CDR3 covers 15 amino acids. Only the CDR3 portion is preserved as DNA: 45 bases, with reading frame beginning at the first base. Trimming removed 5 bases from V and 8 bases from J, leaving 19 bases between the germline ends. CDR1 and CDR2, looked up from the germline V gene, are SGHVS and FQNEAQ. The sample was CD8+ T cells sorted from blood, taken at week 24, from a patient treated with tofacitinib. This clonotype was obtained from a human donor with alopecia areata. The chain is encoded by TRBV7-8 joined to TRBJ2-1; there is no confident call for the D gene. The nucleotide sequence is TGTGCCAGCAGCCCGCAACGGTGGGTAGCCGATGAGCAGTTCTTC. Translated, this is CASSPQRWVADEQFF. Supplemented by the reference TRBV7-8 and TRBJ2-1 proteins around the CDR3, the complete variable domain is GAGVSQSPRYKVAKRGQDVALRCDPISGHVSLFWYQQALGQGPEFLTYFQNEAQLDKSGLPSDRFFAERPEGSVSTLKIQRTQQEDSAVYLCASSPQRWVADEQFFGPGTRLTVL.